The T cell receptor (beta chain) under discussion was sequenced for a study of blood T cells in healthy people across ages (dated by TCRdb to 2014 to 2015). Notes on the research overall: Template switching captured roughly one uniquely barcoded TCR beta cDNA molecule per two T cells in model experiments. The study measured age-related changes in TCR beta repertoire diversity using deep sequencing normalized with unique cDNA molecular identifiers. The donors were divided into four age groups: young (average about 15 years), middle-aged (approximately 39), aged (approximately 59) and long-lived (82). To avoid experimental bias, donors of different ages were randomly spread across the sequencing lanes. Using the same blood draw, the study looked at two additional independent replicas of 1 million unique cDNA reads for two donors, one aged 18 to 30 and the other aged 80 or older.

The CDR3 numbers 17 residues from cysteine through phenylalanine. The entry retains the CDR3 DNA only, 51 bases that are in frame from base 1. V loses 0 bases at its end and J loses 5 bases; junction bases beyond the gene matches: 9. The germline V gene provides CDR1 LGHNA and CDR2 YNFKEQ. The approximately 39 donors, aged 6 to 90 years, were systemically healthy Caucasian individuals from Russia. Each donor gave ten milliliters of peripheral blood, drawn into EDTA-treated Vacutainer tubes. Ficoll-Paque density-gradient centrifugation was used to isolate PBMCs, with at least 6.5 million per sample. Trizol reagent was used to extract total RNA from the PBMCs, yielding at least 5.5 micrograms per sample. Naive CD45RAhigh/CD27high T cell percentages were measured by flow cytometry on a PBMC aliquot from every donor. As for this clonotype: Its antigen has not been determined. Per-base quality was not reported, and no clone a single base away is much larger than it.

Library preparation employed 5' RACE. Sequencing was performed on an Illumina HiSeq 2500. A second PCR of roughly 7 to 12 cycles was performed with a sample-barcoded 5' primer and a J-beta primer mix. Each TCR beta cDNA molecule received a unique molecular identifier from a template-switch 5' adaptor carrying 12 random nucleotides. Each sample yielded at least 2.5 million CDR3-containing paired-end reads. The Mint cDNA synthesis kit, primed by a TRBC-specific oligonucleotide, was used to synthesize first-strand cDNA from all RNA. All cDNA was treated with uracil-DNA glycosylase and then went through a first 18-cycle PCR with the universal primers M1SS and BC2_uni_R. As for how the authors treated the data: For normalization, 1 million high-quality reads were randomly selected from each sample, with every read carrying a distinct molecular identifier. Reads sharing molecular identifiers were discarded rather than binned into consensus sequences. CDR3 identification, clonotype clustering and error correction used MiTCR with a Q25 quality threshold and the strictest error-elimination algorithm. Lower-bound total TCR beta diversity was estimated with a nonparametric unseen species model using Euler transformation. The public reads were reprocessed in TCRdb via fastp at Q25 and MiXCR, keeping in-frame beta chains. For every CDR3 protein sequence, its rows merge into one entry that carries the most common genes and DNA. TCRdb assigned the V and J calls; the authors' analysis was not used. The sample includes hundreds of thousands of distinct CDR3 sequences, with about 47% observed a single time. Roughly 18% of the sample goes to the ten largest clones.

Findings and caveats that apply to the study as a whole: Estimates of total diversity based on one million sequenced T cells were regarded as lower bounds and as underestimates. Compared with the aged group, the long-lived group had more naive CD4+ T cells, fewer expanded clones and increased TCR diversity, suggesting age selection. Conclusive comparison of naive and antigen-experienced compartments was prevented by the profiling of bulk unsorted PBMCs. Because donor CMV infection status was unknown, age-related changes in expanded clonotypes were potentially confounded. A strong correlation was found between observed TCR beta diversity and the percentage of naive T cells measured by flow cytometry. As age increased, observed TCR beta diversity per million T cells dropped in a roughly linear way, and a significant reduction was already evident by age 40.

Rearrangement joined TRBV4-2 to TRBJ2-2; TRBD2 matches 7 bases in the middle. The material sequenced was blood. This TCR was recovered from a man older than 75 in good health. In nucleotide form, the sequence is TGTGCCAGCAGCCAAGATCTGGCGGGAGAAGGGACCGGGGAGCTGTTTTTT. This translates into CASSQDLAGEGTGELFF.